Detailed here is one T cell receptor beta chain. Its antigen is as yet unknown. This entry comes from a study of Ad26.COV2.S vaccination and SARS-CoV-2 variants. Findings of the study overall: People who got the vaccine or the placebo had similar non-spike TCR breadth. Substantial breadth in spike-specific CD8+ and CD4+ T cell responses was reportedly seen after vaccination. The TCR-based breadth and depth measures might underestimate overall T cell responses.

CDR1 is SGHNT and CDR2 is YYREEE in the germline V gene (reference sequence). Trimming cost V 3 bases and J 1 base, with 7 bases left between them. This CDR3 is 13 amino acids long. Measured with immunoSEQ multiplex PCR; TCRdb has only the in-frame clones, and not every one. The sample has about 350,000 clones; about 92% are singletons. This TCR was recovered from a human donor who had recovered from COVID-19. Sequenced here: peripheral blood, sampled after recovery from COVID-19. The chain combines TRBV5-4 with TRBJ1-2; no clear D. The CDR3 nucleotides read TGTGCCAGCAGCTCACGCGATAACTATGGCTACACCTTC. Encoded protein: CASSSRDNYGYTF.